Only a few counts were recorded for the clone carrying this T cell receptor (beta chain). The sample comes from a study of T-cell reconstitution after alpha-beta-depleted transplantation in children. V shed 1 base, J shed 7 bases, and the junction held 3 bases outside the gene matches. The CDR3 length is 14 residues. Germline CDR1 reads SQVTM; CDR2 reads ANQGSEA. This sample's TCRbeta library carried unique molecular identifier barcodes. TCRdb independently ran MiXCR on the PCR reads; one entry per CDR3 protein. The sample carries some 200,000 distinct CDR3 sequences, 7.5% to 9.5% recorded once. The V call is TRBV29-1, the J call TRBJ2-1; 11 bases are a match to TRBD2. This TCR came from a male patient between 2 and 9 years old who had a stem cell transplant for acute myeloid leukemia, so the T cells may come from the graft donor. The sequences come from PBMCs, mostly from graft donor cells, collected 360 days after TCRalphabeta/CD19-depleted stem cell transplant. DNA of the CDR3: TGCAGCGTTGAAGGACTAGCGGGAAAAAATGAGCAGTTCTTC. Amino acids: CSVEGLAGKNEQFF.